The 8 T cell receptor beta chains below were found in one sample sequenced in a study of beta chain features in type 1 diabetes. Sequencing targeted expressed TCRB transcripts, as all isolated RNA had been reverse transcribed. Generated by immunoSEQ multiplex PCR, the TCRdb table keeps only in-frame clones and is missing some. The sample comprises more than 300,000 clones, over 13% of which are singletons, and approximately 0.019% rests with the top ten. The sequencing sample was made of naive CD4+ T cells from blood. The receptors shown here come from a woman younger than 35 in good health.

The V call is TRBV4-3, the J call TRBJ2-1, with D possibly being TRBD2 (6 bases). CDR1 is LGHNA, CDR2 YSLEER, per germline. This CDR3 has 15 amino acids. Trimming cost V 4 bases and J 2 bases, with 12 bases left between them. This chain's CDR3 is CASSRRDLPYNEQFF. In nucleotides, the CDR3 is TGCGCCAGCAGCCGCCGGGACTTACCCTACAATGAGCAGTTCTTC.

The V gene is TRBV7-2, the J gene TRBJ1-5; D is uncertain. V was trimmed by 5 bases and J by 1 base, leaving 6 bases between them. This CDR3 has 13 residues. The germline CDR1 and CDR2 sequences are SGHTA and FQGNSA. The CDR3 DNA reads TGTGCCAGCAGCAAAAGCAGCAATCAGCCCCAGCATTTT. This translates into CASSKSSNQPQHF.

This clone was counted only a few times. This sequence joins TRBV14 and TRBJ2-6; D unclear. In germline, CDR1 is SGHDN, CDR2 FVKESK. The CDR3 sequence is 15 residues long. V gave up 2 bases and J gave up 0 bases, with 5 bases separating them. CDR3 nucleotide sequence: TGTGCCAGCAGCCAACAGGCCTCTGGGGCCAACGTCCTGACTTTC. Translated: CASSQQASGANVLTF.

The J gene is TRBJ2-1, the V gene TRBV9; D call uncertain. The V end was cut by 1 base, the J end by 0 bases, with 8 bases between. Germline V lookup: CDR1 SGDLS, CDR2 YYNGEE. The CDR3 is 15 amino acids. The CDR3 here is CASSVLSSSYNEQFF. DNA for the CDR3: TGTGCCAGCAGCGTATTGTCTAGCTCCTACAATGAGCAGTTCTTC.

The J gene is TRBJ2-5, the V gene TRBV11-2; the D is unclear. Germline CDR1 is SGHAT and CDR2 is FQNNGV. The CDR3 length is 12 residues. The germline V and J ends were trimmed by 4 bases and 4 bases, with 7 bases remaining between them. The CDR3 loop is CASSSGVETQYF. The CDR3 DNA reads as TGTGCCAGCAGCTCCGGAGTAGAGACCCAGTACTTC.

V usage is TRBV7-2 and J usage is TRBJ1-2; TRBD1 is a possible D gene (5 bases). Germline CDR1 and CDR2: SGHTA and FQGNSA. Trimming removed 4 bases at V and 8 bases at J, with 23 bases between. CDR3 length: 16 amino acids. The CDR3 DNA follows: TGTGCCAGCAGCTCCGGGGGGGATAGGGCCACTGGGGGCTACACCTTC. Translation: CASSSGGDRATGGYTF.

The rearrangement uses TRBV9 and TRBJ1-3, with 7 positions matching TRBD1. Germline V lookup: CDR1 SGDLS, CDR2 YYNGEE. With 3 bases clipped from V and 0 bases from J, the junction kept 9 bases outside the gene matches. The CDR3 runs 17 residues. The CDR3 protein is CASSGGGTDFSGNTIYF. In DNA form, the CDR3 reads TGTGCCAGCAGCGGAGGGGGGACAGACTTCTCTGGAAACACCATATATTTT.

This chain links TRBV5-4 with TRBJ2-4; weak D call: TRBD1 (6 bases). CDR3 length equals 17 residues. Trimming removed 0 bases at V and 6 bases at J, with 19 bases between. From germline, CDR1 is SGHNT and CDR2 YYREEE (reference sequence). The CDR3 sequence is CASSLDRVERVRNIQYF. The CDR3 DNA reads TGTGCCAGCAGCTTGGACAGGGTTGAGAGGGTTAGAAACATTCAGTACTTC.